The clone carrying this T cell receptor (beta chain) was seen a few times. Its antigen is not identified. Criteria for exclusion of patients were uncontrolled infection, other autoimmune disease, pregnancy or lactation. Germline V gene sequence: CDR1 GTSNPN, CDR2 SVGIG (reference sequence). The CDR3 totals 11 residues. V lost 4 bases to trimming and J lost 13 bases, with 13 bases between them. This sample stems from a study of T cells in Graves' hyperthyroidism and ophthalmopathy. General study points: The model forecast ophthalmopathy, anticipating it by a median roughly 6.5 months before onset. Most thyroid-expanded clonotypes above 0.001 were also found in blood.

Regions amplified from RNA transcripts were the TCR beta CDR3 regions. TCR CDR3 underwent first-round RT-PCR with the HTBI primer set. MiXCR, applied by TCRdb to the multiplex PCR reads, yields one record per CDR3 protein. Of roughly 720,000 distinct CDR3 sequences listed, roughly 17% are singletons. The chain carries TRBV30 and TRBJ2-2, with a tentative D call TRBD1 (6 bases). Sequencing was carried out using blood. The TCR was taken from a man between 45 and 60 years old with Graves' hyperthyroidism. In DNA, the CDR3 is TGTGCCTGGACCCCGGGACACCGGCTGTTTTTT. It encodes CAWTPGHRLFF.